This paragraph covers one T cell receptor beta chain sequence. Antigen: not known. The listed genes are named as in mouse. The read ends 1 residue before the CDR3 terminus; that terminus is restored from the germline J gene. The CDR3 extends over 15 amino acids. Per the germline V gene, CDR1 is KGHTA and CDR2 is FQNQQP. Stated time point: mouse harvest day 14 after allogeneic transplant. Tail vein injection delivered 10^7 T-cell-depleted bone marrow cells and 10^6 splenic CD5+ T cells. This mouse GVHD model was MHC-mismatched B6 to BALB/c, profiled day 7 or 14. Libraries were prepared by immunoSEQ multiplex PCR; TCRdb keeps only in-frame clonotypes and omits some of them. The sample comprises 8,500 to 10,000 clones, under 40% of which are singletons, and approximately 5% rests with the top ten. The data originate from a study of tissue T cells after allogeneic stem cell transplantation. Whole-study results and caveats: Across patients, clones rarely overlapped, yet motif clusters were shared tissue-specifically. In patients and mice, blood and spleen missed much of tissue repertoire. Anatomically similar tissues had similar TCR repertoires within each patient.

The sequenced sample was skin. The chain carries TRBV23 and TRBJ2-4. The sequence was collected from a female BALB/c mouse given C57BL/6 T cells with graft-versus-host disease after an allogeneic hematopoietic cell transplant. The CDR3: CSSSQSSGGQNTLYF. The part of the CDR3 DNA that was read is TGCTCCAGCAGTCAATCGTCGGGGGGTCAAAACACCTTGTAC.